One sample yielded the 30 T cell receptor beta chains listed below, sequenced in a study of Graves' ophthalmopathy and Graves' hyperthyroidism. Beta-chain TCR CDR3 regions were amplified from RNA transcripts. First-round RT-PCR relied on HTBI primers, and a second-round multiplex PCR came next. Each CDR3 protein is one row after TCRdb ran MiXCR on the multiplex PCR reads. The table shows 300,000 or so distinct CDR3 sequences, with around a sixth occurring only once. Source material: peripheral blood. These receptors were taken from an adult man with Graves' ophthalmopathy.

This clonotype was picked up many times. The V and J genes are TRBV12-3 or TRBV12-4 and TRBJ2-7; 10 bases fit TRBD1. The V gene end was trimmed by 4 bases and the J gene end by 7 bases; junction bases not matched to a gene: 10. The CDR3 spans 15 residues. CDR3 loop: CASSSRGTGVEEQYF. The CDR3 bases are TGTGCCAGCAGTTCCCGTGGGACAGGGGTCGAAGAGCAGTACTTC.

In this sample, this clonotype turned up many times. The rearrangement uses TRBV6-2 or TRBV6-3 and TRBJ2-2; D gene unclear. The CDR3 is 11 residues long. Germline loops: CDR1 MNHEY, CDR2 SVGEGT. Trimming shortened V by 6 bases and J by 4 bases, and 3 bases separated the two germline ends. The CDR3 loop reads CASRTTGELFF. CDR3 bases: TGTGCCAGCAGGACCACCGGGGAGCTGTTTTTT.

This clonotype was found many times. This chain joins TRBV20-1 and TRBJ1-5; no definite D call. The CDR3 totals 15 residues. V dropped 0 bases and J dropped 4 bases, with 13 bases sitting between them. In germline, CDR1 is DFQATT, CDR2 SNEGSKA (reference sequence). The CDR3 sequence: CSARESGPRNQPQHF. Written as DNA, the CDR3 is TGCAGTGCTAGAGAAAGCGGACCGAGAAATCAGCCCCAGCATTTT.

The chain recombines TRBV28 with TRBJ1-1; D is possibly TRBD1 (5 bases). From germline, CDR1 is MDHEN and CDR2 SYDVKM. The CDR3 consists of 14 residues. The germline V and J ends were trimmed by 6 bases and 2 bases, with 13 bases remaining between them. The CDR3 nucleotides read TGTGCCAGCAGCCACGGAGGGGACAACACTGAAGCTTTCTTT. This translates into CASSHGGDNTEAFF. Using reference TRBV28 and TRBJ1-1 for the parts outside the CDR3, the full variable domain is DVKVTQSSRYLVKRTGEKVFLECVQDMDHENMFWYRQDPGLGLRLIYFSYDVKMKEKGDIPEGYSVSREKKERFSLILESASTNQTSMYLCASSHGGDNTEAFFGQGTRLTVV.

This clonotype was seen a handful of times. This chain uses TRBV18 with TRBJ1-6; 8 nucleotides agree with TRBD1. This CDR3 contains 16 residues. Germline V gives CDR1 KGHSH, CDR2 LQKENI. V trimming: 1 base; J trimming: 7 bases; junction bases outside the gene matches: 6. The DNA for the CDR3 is TGTGCCAGCTCACCACGCGGACAGGGACGAAATTCACCCCTCCACTTT. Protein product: CASSPRGQGRNSPLHF.

In DNA form, the CDR3 reads TGTGCCAGCTCACCAGTCGGAGGCGGGGAGCTGTTTTTT. It yields the protein CASSPVGGGELFF. The chain couples TRBV18 to TRBJ2-2; maybe TRBD2 (5 bases). The V end was cut by 2 bases, the J end by 7 bases, with 8 bases between. The CDR3 is 13 amino acids. From germline, CDR1 is KGHSH and CDR2 LQKENI.

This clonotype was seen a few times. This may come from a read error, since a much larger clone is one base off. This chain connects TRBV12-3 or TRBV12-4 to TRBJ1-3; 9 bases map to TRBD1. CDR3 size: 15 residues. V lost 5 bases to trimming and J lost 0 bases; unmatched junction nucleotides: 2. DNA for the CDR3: TGTGCCAGCAGTCCGACAGGGGGCTCTGGAAACACCATATATTTT. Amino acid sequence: CASSPTGGSGNTIYF.

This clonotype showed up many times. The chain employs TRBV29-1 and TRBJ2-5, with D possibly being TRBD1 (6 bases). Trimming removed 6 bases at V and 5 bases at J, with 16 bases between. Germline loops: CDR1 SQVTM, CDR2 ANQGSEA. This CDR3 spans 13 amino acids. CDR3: CSVEPRGRETQYF. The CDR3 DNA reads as TGCAGCGTGGAACCCAGGGGCCGGGAGACCCAGTACTTC.

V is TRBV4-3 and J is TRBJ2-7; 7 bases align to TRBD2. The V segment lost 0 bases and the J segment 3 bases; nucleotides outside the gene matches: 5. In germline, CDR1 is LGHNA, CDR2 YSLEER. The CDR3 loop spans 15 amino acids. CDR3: CASSQEDGDYYEQYF. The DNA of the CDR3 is TGCGCCAGCAGCCAAGAGGACGGGGACTACTACGAGCAGTACTTC.

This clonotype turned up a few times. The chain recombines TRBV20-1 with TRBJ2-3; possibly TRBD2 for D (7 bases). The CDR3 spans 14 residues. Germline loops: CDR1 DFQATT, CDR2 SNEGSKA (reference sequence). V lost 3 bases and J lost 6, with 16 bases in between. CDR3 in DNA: TGCAGTGCTAGGGGTGGGGGGGCGTGGGATACGCAGTATTTT. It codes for CSARGGGAWDTQYF.

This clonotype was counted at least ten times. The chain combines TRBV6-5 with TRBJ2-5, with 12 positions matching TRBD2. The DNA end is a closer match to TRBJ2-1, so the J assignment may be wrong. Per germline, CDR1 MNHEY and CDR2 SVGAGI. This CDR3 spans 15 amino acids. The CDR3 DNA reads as TGTGCCAGCAGTACCGGACTAGCGGGGTACAATGAGCAGTTCTTC. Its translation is CASSTGLAGYNEQFF.

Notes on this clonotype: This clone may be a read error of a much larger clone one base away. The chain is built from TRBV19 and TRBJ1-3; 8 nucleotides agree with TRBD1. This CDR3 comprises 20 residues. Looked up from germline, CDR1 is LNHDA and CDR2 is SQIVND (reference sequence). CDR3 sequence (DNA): TGTGCCGGTAGTACCGCGCTAAGAGGTGGACAGGGATCAACTGGAAACACCATATATTTT. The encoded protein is CAGSTALRGGQGSTGNTIYF.

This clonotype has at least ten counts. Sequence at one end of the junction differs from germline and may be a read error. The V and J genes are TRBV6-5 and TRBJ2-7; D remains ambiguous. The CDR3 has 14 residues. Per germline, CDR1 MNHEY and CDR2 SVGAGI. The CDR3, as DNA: TGTGCCAGCAGTTATGAGGCCCGGTACCTATATCTATCCTTC. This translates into CASSYEARYLYLSF.

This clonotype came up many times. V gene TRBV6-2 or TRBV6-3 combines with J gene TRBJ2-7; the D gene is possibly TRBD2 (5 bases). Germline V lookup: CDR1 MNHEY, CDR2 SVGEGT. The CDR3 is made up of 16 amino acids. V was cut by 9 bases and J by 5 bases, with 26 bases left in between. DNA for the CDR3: TGTGCCAGTAAGCCGCTTCGTCTAGGACTTACACACGAGCAGTACTTC. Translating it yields CASKPLRLGLTHEQYF.

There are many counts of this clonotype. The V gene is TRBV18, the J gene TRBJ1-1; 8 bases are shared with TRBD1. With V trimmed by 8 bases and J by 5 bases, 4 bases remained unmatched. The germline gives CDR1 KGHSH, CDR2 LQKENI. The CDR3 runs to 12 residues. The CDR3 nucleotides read TGTGCCAGCGGACAGGGTTGGACTGAAGCTTTCTTT. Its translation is CASGQGWTEAFF.

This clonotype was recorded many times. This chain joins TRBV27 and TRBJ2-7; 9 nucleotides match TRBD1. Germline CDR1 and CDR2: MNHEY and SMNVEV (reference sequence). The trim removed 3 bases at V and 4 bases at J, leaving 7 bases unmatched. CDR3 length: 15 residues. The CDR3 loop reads CASSFSGTGTYEQYF. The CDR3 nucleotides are TGTGCCAGCAGTTTTTCCGGGACAGGGACGTACGAGCAGTACTTC.

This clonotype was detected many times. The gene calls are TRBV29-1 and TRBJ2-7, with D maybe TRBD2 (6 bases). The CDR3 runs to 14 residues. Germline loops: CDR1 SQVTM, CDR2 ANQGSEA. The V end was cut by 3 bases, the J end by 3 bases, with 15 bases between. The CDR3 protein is CSVEAGKGGYEQYF. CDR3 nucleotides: TGCAGCGTTGAGGCGGGAAAAGGAGGCTACGAGCAGTACTTC.

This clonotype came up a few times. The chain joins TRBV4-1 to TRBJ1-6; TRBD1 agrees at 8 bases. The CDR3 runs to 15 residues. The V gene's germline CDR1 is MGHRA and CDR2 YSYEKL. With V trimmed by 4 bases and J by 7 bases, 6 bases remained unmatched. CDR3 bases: TGCGCCAGCAGCCGACGAACAGGGGGGAATTCACCCCTCCACTTT. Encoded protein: CASSRRTGGNSPLHF.

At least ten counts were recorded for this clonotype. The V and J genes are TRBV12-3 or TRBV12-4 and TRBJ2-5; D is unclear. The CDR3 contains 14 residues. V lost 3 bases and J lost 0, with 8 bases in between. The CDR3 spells CASSFRSYQETQYF. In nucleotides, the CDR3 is TGTGCCAGCAGTTTTCGGAGCTACCAAGAGACCCAGTACTTC.

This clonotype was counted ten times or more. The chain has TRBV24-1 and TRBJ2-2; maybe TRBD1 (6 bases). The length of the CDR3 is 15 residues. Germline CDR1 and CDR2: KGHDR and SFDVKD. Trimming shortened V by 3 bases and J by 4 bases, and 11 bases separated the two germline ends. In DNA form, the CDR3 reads TGTGCCACCAGTGATCCCGGGACACGCACCGGGGAGCTGTTTTTT. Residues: CATSDPGTRTGELFF.

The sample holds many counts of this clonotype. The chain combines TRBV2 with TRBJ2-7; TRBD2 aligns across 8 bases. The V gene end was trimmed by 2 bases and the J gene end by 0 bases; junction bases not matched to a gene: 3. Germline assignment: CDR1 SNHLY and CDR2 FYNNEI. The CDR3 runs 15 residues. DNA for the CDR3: TGTGCCAGCAGTGAAAGAAGCGGGAGCTCCTACGAGCAGTACTTC. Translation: CASSERSGSSYEQYF.

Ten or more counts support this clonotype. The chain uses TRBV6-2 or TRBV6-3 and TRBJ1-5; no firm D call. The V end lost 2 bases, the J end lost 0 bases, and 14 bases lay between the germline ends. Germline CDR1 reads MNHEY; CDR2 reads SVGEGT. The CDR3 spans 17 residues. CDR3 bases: TGTGCCAGCAGTTACGGATTTTCCGACTATAGCAATCAGCCCCAGCATTTT. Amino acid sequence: CASSYGFSDYSNQPQHF.

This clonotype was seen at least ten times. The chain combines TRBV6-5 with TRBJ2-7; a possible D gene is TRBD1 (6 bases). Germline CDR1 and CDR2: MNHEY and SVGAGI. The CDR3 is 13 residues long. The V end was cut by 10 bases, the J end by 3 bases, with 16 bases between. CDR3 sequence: CATRWNRDYEQYF. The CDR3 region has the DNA TGTGCCACTCGGTGGAACAGGGACTACGAGCAGTACTTC.

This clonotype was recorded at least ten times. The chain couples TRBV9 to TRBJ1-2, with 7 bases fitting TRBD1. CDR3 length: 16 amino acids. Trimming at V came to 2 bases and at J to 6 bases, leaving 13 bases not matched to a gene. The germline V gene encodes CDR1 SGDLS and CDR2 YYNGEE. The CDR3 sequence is CASSVSSLGTEDGYTF. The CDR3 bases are TGTGCCAGCAGCGTTTCTTCTCTAGGGACAGAGGATGGCTACACCTTC.

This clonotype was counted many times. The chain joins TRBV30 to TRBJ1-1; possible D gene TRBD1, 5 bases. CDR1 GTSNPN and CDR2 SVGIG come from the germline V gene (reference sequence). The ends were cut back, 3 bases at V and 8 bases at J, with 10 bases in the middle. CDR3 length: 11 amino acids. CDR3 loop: CAWRPGPEAFF. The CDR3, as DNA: TGTGCCTGGAGGCCGGGGCCCGAAGCTTTCTTT.

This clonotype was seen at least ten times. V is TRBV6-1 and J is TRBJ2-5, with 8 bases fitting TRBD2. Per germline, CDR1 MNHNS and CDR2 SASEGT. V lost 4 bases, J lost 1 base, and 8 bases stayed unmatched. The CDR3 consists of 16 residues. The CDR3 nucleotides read TGTGCCAGCAGTGGCGGACTAGCCGCAACCCAAGAGACCCAGTACTTC. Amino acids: CASSGGLAATQETQYF.

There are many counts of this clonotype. The CDR3 DNA reads TGTGCCAGCAGTTTACGCGTTCCGGAGACCCAGTACTTC. It is translated as CASSLRVPETQYF. J is TRBJ2-5 and V is TRBV12-3 or TRBV12-4; D not certain. V was trimmed by 2 bases and J by 5 bases, leaving 9 bases between them. This CDR3 region has 13 residues.

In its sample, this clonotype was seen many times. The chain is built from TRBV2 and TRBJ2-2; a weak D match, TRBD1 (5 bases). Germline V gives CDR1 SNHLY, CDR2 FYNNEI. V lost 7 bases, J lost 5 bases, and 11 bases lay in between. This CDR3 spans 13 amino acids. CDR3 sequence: CASKPRETGELFF. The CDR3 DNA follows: TGTGCCAGCAAGCCCAGGGAAACCGGGGAGCTGTTTTTT. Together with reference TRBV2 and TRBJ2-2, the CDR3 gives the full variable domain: EPEVTQTPSHQVTQMGQEVILRCVPISNHLYFYWYRQILGQKVEFLVSFYNNEISEKSEIFDDQFSVERPDGSNFTLKIRSTKLEDSAMYFCASKPRETGELFFGEGSRLTVL.

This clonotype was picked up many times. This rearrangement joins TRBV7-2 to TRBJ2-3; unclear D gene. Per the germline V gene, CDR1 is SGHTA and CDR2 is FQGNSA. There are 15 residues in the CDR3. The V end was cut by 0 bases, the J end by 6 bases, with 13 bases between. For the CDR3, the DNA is TGTGCCAGCAGCTTAGCGCTGGTCCCGGGTGATACGCAGTATTTT. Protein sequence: CASSLALVPGDTQYF.

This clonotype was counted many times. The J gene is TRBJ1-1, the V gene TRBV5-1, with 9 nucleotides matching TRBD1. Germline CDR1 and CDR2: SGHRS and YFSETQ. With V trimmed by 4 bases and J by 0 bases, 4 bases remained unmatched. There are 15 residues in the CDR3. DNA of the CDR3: TGCGCCAGCAGCGGTTGGGACAGGGTGAACACTGAAGCTTTCTTT. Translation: CASSGWDRVNTEAFF.